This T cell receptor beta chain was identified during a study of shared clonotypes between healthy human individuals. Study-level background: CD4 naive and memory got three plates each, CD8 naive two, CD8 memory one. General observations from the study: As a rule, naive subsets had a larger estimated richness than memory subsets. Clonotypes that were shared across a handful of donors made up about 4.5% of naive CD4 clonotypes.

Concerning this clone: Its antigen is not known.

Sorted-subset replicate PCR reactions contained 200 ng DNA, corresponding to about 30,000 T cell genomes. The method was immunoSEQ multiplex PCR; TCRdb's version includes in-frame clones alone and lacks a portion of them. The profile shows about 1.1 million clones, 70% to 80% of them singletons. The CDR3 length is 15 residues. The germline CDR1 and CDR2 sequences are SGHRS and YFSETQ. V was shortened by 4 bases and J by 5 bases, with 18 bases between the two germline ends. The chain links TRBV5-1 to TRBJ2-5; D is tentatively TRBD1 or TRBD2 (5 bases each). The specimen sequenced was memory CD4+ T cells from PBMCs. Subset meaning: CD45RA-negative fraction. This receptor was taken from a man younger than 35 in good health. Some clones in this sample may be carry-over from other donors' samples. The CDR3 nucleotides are TGCGCCAGCAGCACCGGGACGCCCACCCCCGAGACCCAGTACTTC. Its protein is CASSTGTPTPETQYF.